The present TCR beta chain was sequenced within a study of cytomegalovirus exposure and HLA in healthy donors. At the level of the study: Within the Caucasian-associated ancestry cluster were under 85% of the roughly 430 genotyped donors.

PCR was performed using 60 Vbeta and 13 Jbeta primers. The data were produced by immunoSEQ multiplex PCR, yet TCRdb's version contains in-frame clones alone and is incomplete. The repertoire consists of about 69,000 clones, with approximately 80% occurring once and the leading ten covering 3% to 4%. The table lists this clone with a few counts. Germline CDR1 SGHRS, CDR2 YFSETQ. V shed 3 bases, J shed 7 bases, and the junction held 12 bases outside the gene matches. The CDR3 covers 17 residues. The receptor was isolated from a man younger than 30 in good health and CMV-seronegative. This chain links TRBV5-1 with TRBJ2-2; 10 nucleotides align to TRBD1. Sequencing was done on a sample of PBMCs. CDR3 amino acids: CASSSENDRGLGGELFF. DNA for the CDR3: TGCGCCAGCAGCTCGGAAAATGACAGGGGGCTGGGCGGGGAGCTGTTTTTT. The entire variable domain, with the rest obtained from reference TRBV5-1 and TRBJ2-2, is as follows: KAGVTQTPRYLIKTRGQQVTLSCSPISGHRSVSWYQQTPGQGLQFLFEYFSETQRNKGNFPGRFSGRQFSNSRSEMNVSTLELGDSALYLCASSSENDRGLGGELFFGEGSRLTVL.